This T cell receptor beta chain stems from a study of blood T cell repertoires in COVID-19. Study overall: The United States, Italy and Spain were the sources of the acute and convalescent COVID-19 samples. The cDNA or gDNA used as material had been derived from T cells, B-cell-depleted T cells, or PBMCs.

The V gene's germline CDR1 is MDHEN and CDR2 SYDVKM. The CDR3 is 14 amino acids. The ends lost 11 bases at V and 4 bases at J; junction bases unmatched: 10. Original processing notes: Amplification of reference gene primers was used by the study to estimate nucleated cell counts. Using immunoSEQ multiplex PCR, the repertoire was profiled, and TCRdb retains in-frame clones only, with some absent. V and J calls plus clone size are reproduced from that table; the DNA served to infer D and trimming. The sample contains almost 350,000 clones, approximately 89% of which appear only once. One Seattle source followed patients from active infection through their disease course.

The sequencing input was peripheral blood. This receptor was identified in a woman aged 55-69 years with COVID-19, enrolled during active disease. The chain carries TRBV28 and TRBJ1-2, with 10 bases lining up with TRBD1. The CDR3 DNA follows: TGTGCCTGGGGGACAGGGGCCCTATCCTATGGCTACACCTTC. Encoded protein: CAWGTGALSYGYTF.